A selection of T cell receptor beta chains follows, all from one sample in a study of OX40 agonist ivuxolimab in advanced cancers. This table comes from immunoSEQ multiplex PCR, and its TCRdb copy is limited to in-frame clones, with some not included. Among 90,000 to 100,000 clones listed, approximately 95% were seen once. The source material was CD4+ or CD8+ T cells sorted from blood, sampled in a trial of the OX40 agonist ivuxolimab. The source is an adult with an advanced solid tumor such as melanoma, head and neck, liver or kidney cancer. CDR3s include the opening cysteine and the closing phenylalanine or tryptophan. Each record gives: clone size, V gene, CDR3 length, J gene, D gene, CDR3 DNA, CDR3 protein. D genes are given only for firm matches. Expanded clones get a size class; other rows say once, few or many, or leave the size out.

>-|TRBV5-4|17|TRBJ2-1|TRBD2
TGTGCCAGCAGCCAGAGGCGGGGGGGCCTGGTGGAGAATGAGCAGTTCTTC
CASSQRRGGLVENEQFF
>-|TRBV7-9|15|TRBJ2-7|-
TGTGCCAGCAGCTTAGGAGTGGGAGAGAGTAACGAGCAGTACTTC
CASSLGVGESNEQYF
>-|TRBV5-6|15|TRBJ2-1|-
TGTGCCAGCAGCTTGGTTAGGCTCCCATACAATGAGCAGTTCTTC
CASSLVRLPYNEQFF
>-|TRBV19|13|TRBJ2-7|-
TGTGCCAGTAGTAACGGCAGCCCCTACGAGCAGTACTTC
CASSNGSPYEQYF
>-|TRBV27|11|TRBJ2-3|-
TGTGCCAGCAGCAACACAGATACGCAGTATTTT
CASSNTDTQYF
>-|TRBV7-8|15|TRBJ1-6|TRBD1
TGTGCCAGCAGCAAGGACAGGGCCATGAATTCACCCCTCCACTTT
CASSKDRAMNSPLHF
>-|TRBV6-5|12|TRBJ1-1|TRBD1
TGTGCCAGCAGTTCGACAGGGCCTGAAGCTTTCTTT
CASSSTGPEAFF
>-|TRBV19|14|TRBJ2-7|-
TGTGCCAGTAGTATCGGGGGAGGCTTCTACGAGCAGTACTTC
CASSIGGGFYEQYF
>-|TRBV5-4|17|TRBJ2-3|TRBD2
TGTGCCAGCAGCCTGGGCCCGACTAGCGGAATAACAGATACGCAGTATTTT
CASSLGPTSGITDTQYF
>-|TRBV6-6|14|TRBJ2-7|-
TGTGCCAGCAGTCTGCCGGGGAGCTCCTACGAGCAGTACTTC
CASSLPGSSYEQYF
>-|TRBV16|14|TRBJ2-1|TRBD1
TGTGCCAGCAGCCGAGGACAGGGTGGGAATGAGCAGTTCTTC
CASSRGQGGNEQFF
>-|TRBV28|16|TRBJ1-5|-
TGTGCCAGCAGTTTACCGGGTGTTTCGGGCAATCAGCCCCAGCATTTT
CASSLPGVSGNQPQHF
>-|TRBV4-3|14|TRBJ2-5|TRBD2
TGCGCCAGCAGCCATAGCGGGAGTTCAGAGACCCAGTACTTC
CASSHSGSSETQYF
>-|TRBV7-3|15|TRBJ2-1|TRBD1
TGTGCCAGCAGCTTGACAGGACAGGGGGCATATGAGCAGTTCTTC
CASSLTGQGAYEQFF
>-|TRBV9|14|TRBJ2-7|TRBD2
TGTGCCAGCAGCGTAGGGCTAGCGGGGGGTGAGCAGTACTTC
CASSVGLAGGEQYF
>-|TRBV19|16|TRBJ1-2|-
TGTGCCAGTAGTTTGGGGGACACAGCTTTTAACTATGGCTACACCTTC
CASSLGDTAFNYGYTF
>-|TRBV5-1|13|TRBJ2-5|-
TGCGCCAGCAGCTCCGAGTACCAAGAGACCCAGTACTTC
CASSSEYQETQYF
>-|TRBV5-6|14|TRBJ2-5|-
TGTGCCAGCAGCTTCACTATGGCAGAAGAGACCCAGTACTTC
CASSFTMAEETQYF
>-|TRBV27|16|TRBJ1-5|-
TGTGCCAGCAGCTTAAAGCCCCCGGATAGCAATCAGCCCCAGCATTTT
CASSLKPPDSNQPQHF
>-|TRBV7-9|15|TRBJ2-2|TRBD1
TGTGCCAGCAGCCTCGACAGGGGTAACACCGGGGAGCTGTTTTTT
CASSLDRGNTGELFF
>-|TRBV5-4|15|TRBJ2-1|TRBD1
TGTGCCAGCAGCCCCTGGGACAGGGTCCTCAATGAGCAGTTCTTC
CASSPWDRVLNEQFF
>-|TRBV2|15|TRBJ2-1|TRBD1
TGTGCCAGCAGTATCGACAGGGGGCTCGGCAATGAGCAGTTCTTC
CASSIDRGLGNEQFF
>-|TRBV7-3|14|TRBJ2-3|-
TGTGCCAGCAGCTCTACAGTGGACACAGATACGCAGTATTTT
CASSSTVDTDTQYF
>-|TRBV28|13|TRBJ1-2|-
TGTGCCAGCAGTTTAAACCAGGGGCAAGGCTACACCTTC
CASSLNQGQGYTF
>-|TRBV6-6|15|TRBJ2-7|TRBD1
TGTGCCAGCAGCCAAGGACAGGGCCTCTCCTACGAGCAGTACTTC
CASSQGQGLSYEQYF
>-|TRBV9|15|TRBJ2-1|-
TGTGCCAGCAGCCTTACCGAAGACAGTTACAATGAGCAGTTCTTC
CASSLTEDSYNEQFF
>-|TRBV2|16|TRBJ2-3|TRBD2
TGTGCCAGCAGTGAGACTAGCGGGAGGGCCTCAGATACGCAGTATTTT
CASSETSGRASDTQYF
>-|TRBV7-3|21|TRBJ2-2|TRBD2
TGTGCCAGCAGCCCACCACCCGAGGGGGGAGCTAGCGGGGGCCCCACCGGGGAGCTGTTTTTT
CASSPPPEGGASGGPTGELFF
>-|TRBV4-3|17|TRBJ2-1|TRBD2
TGCGCCAGCAGCCGAGAACTAGCGGGAGCCACGGGGAATGAGCAGTTCTTC
CASSRELAGATGNEQFF
>-|TRBV19|12|TRBJ2-1|-
TGTGCCAGTAGCAGGCCCTACAATGAGCAGTTCTTC
CASSRPYNEQFF
>-|TRBV4-1|14|TRBJ2-5|TRBD2
TGCGCCAGCAGCCAACGCGGGGGGCAAGAGACCCAGTACTTC
CASSQRGGQETQYF
>-|TRBV5-4|15|TRBJ2-7|-
TGTGCCAGCAGCTTGCGATCAAGGTATGTGGACGAGCAGTACTTC
CASSLRSRYVDEQYF
>-|TRBV11-2|14|TRBJ2-5|-
TGTGCCAGCAGCCCCCCGCGGTTCCAAGAGACCCAGTACTTC
CASSPPRFQETQYF
>few|TRBV10-2|12|TRBJ1-1|-
TGCGCCAGCAGTGATATGAACACTGAAGCTTTCTTT
CASSDMNTEAFF
>-|TRBV7-6|15|TRBJ2-7|TRBD2
TGTGCCAGCAGCAACCTAGCGGGGGCGTCCTACGAGCAGTACTTC
CASSNLAGASYEQYF
>-|TRBV29-1|11|TRBJ2-7|-
TGCAGCGTTCCAGGGGTCTACGAGCAGTACTTC
CSVPGVYEQYF
>-|TRBV9|17|TRBJ2-5|TRBD2
TGTGCCAGCAGCGTAGGGTCTAGCGGACCGAAGGCAGAGACCCAGTACTTC
CASSVGSSGPKAETQYF
>once|TRBV27|15|TRBJ1-3|-
TGTGCCAGCAGTTTGGCACCGCTCTCTGGAAACACCATATATTTT
CASSLAPLSGNTIYF
>-|TRBV21-1|15|TRBJ1-2|-
TGTGCCAGCAGCAAAGAGGACAGGGAAACCCATGGCTACACCTTC
CASSKEDRETHGYTF
>-|TRBV6-4|13|TRBJ2-3|-
TGTGCCAGCAGTTACAGAAGCACAGATACGCAGTATTTT
CASSYRSTDTQYF
>-|TRBV4-3|15|TRBJ2-2|-
TGCGCCAGCAGCACCCGACAGGGAGGCACCGGGGAGCTGTTTTTT
CASSTRQGGTGELFF
>-|TRBV5-1|15|TRBJ2-7|TRBD1
TGCGCCAGCAGCTCAACAGGGGGTGGGTCCTACGAGCAGTACTTC
CASSSTGGGSYEQYF
>-|TRBV28|14|TRBJ2-1|TRBD2
TGTGCCAGCAGACAGGGACTAGCGGGCAATGAGCAGTTCTTC
CASRQGLAGNEQFF
>-|TRBV27|13|TRBJ2-7|TRBD1
TGTGCCAGCAGTTCGGGACAGGACTACGAGCAGTACTTC
CASSSGQDYEQYF
>-|TRBV9|16|TRBJ1-1|TRBD1
TGTGCCAGCAGCCCGCAAACAGGGGACGCGGGCACTGAAGCTTTCTTT
CASSPQTGDAGTEAFF
>-|TRBV29-1|12|TRBJ1-2|-
TGCAGCGTTACAGGGAGGAGGGGAGGCTACACCTTC
CSVTGRRGGYTF
>-|TRBV27|14|TRBJ1-5|TRBD1
TGTGCCAGCAGCCGACAGGGGGTAGGGCAGCCCCAGCATTTT
CASSRQGVGQPQHF
>-|TRBV2|15|TRBJ1-3|-
TGTGCCAGCAGGACGTCAGGGGATTCTGGAAACACCATATATTTT
CASRTSGDSGNTIYF
>-|TRBV27|15|TRBJ1-5|-
TGTGCCAGCAGTTTATCCACGGGCATGGATCTACCCCAGCATTTT
CASSLSTGMDLPQHF
>once|TRBV7-9|15|TRBJ2-7|TRBD2
TGTGCCAGCAGCTGGACTAGCGGGAGGGAACCCGAGCAGTACTTC
CASSWTSGREPEQYF
>-|TRBV7-9|15|TRBJ1-1|-
TGTGCCAGCAGCTTAGCGATTTTAGCCAGGGACGAAGCTTTCTTT
CASSLAILARDEAFF
>-|TRBV11-2|14|TRBJ2-7|-
TGTGCCAGCAGCTTAGAGGTCGGCCACTACGAGCAGTACTTC
CASSLEVGHYEQYF
>-|TRBV6-5|14|TRBJ2-5|-
TGTGCCAGCAGTGAATGGTCCGAAGGAGAGACCCAGTACTTC
CASSEWSEGETQYF
>-|TRBV18|16|TRBJ2-1|TRBD2
TGTGCCAGCTCACCACCGCCAGCGGGAGGGCCGGATGAGCAGTTCTTC
CASSPPPAGGPDEQFF
>-|TRBV5-4|18|TRBJ2-1|TRBD1
TGTGCCAGCAGCAAACATGGGGTCGGGACAGACGGAGTTTGGGAGCAGTTCTTC
CASSKHGVGTDGVWEQFF
>-|TRBV9|13|TRBJ1-1|-
TGTGCCAGCAGCGCGTTAGTAGGCACTGAAGCTTTCTTT
CASSALVGTEAFF
>-|TRBV7-9|16|TRBJ2-7|-
TGTGCCAGCAGCCCCGTTGGGGGCCAGCTCACCTACGAGCAGTACTTC
CASSPVGGQLTYEQYF
>-|TRBV6-5|14|TRBJ2-7|-
TGTGCCAGCAGTTACGAGGCAGGGCAAAACGAGCAGTACTTC
CASSYEAGQNEQYF
>few|TRBV7-3|13|TRBJ1-1|-
TGTGCCAGCAGCTTACTGTCGAACACTGAAGCTTTCTTT
CASSLLSNTEAFF